Shown below are 5 T cell receptor beta chains from a single sample sequenced in a study of identical twins. One entry per CDR3 protein, called by TCRdb with MiXCR from the 5' RACE reads. The data contain some 660,000 distinct CDR3 sequences, less than 10% of them singletons. These same records also appear under a second study, on yellow fever vaccine responses in identical twins.

The material sequenced was PBMCs. These receptors came from a woman between 18 and 29 years old in good health.

This clonotype was observed many times. The V call is TRBV19, the J call TRBJ2-1, with D perhaps TRBD2 (5 bases). Between the trimmed V and J ends, which lost 1 base and 7 bases, there was a span of 8 bases. Per germline, CDR1 LNHDA and CDR2 SQIVND (reference sequence). This CDR3 contains 13 residues. DNA for the CDR3: TGTGCCAGTAGTATAGGTAGAGGGAATGAGCAGTTCTTC. Translated, it gives CASSIGRGNEQFF.

This clonotype was recorded a few times. The chain recombines TRBV18 with TRBJ2-7; TRBD2 agrees at 11 bases. This CDR3 contains 14 residues. The ends lost 3 bases at V and 7 bases at J; junction bases unmatched: 5. Per the germline V gene, CDR1 is KGHSH and CDR2 is LQKENI. The DNA for the CDR3 is TGTGCCAGCTCACCGACTAGCGGGATGTGGGAGCAGTACTTC. Encoded protein: CASSPTSGMWEQYF.

The genes are TRBV7-8 and TRBJ2-2; the D is unclear. Germline values: CDR1 SGHVS, CDR2 FQNEAQ. This CDR3 spans 12 amino acids. Trimming left V 10 bases short and J 6 bases short, with 12 bases between. The CDR3 loop is CATQWVAGELFF. CDR3 DNA: TGTGCCACCCAGTGGGTGGCCGGGGAGCTGTTTTTT.

The chain links TRBV25-1 to TRBJ2-3; D not resolved. Looked up from germline, CDR1 is MGHDK and CDR2 is SYGVNS. The V end lost 1 base, the J end lost 0 bases, and 5 bases lay between the germline ends. The CDR3 extends over 14 amino acids. This CDR3 is CASSELGSTDTQYF. Here the CDR3 DNA reads TGTGCCAGCAGTGAATTAGGCAGCACAGATACGCAGTATTTT.

This clonotype has at least ten counts. The CDR3: CASSLAGTGSYNEQFF. CDR3 bases: TGTGCCAGCAGCTTAGCAGGGACAGGGTCCTACAATGAGCAGTTCTTC. The chain recombines TRBV7-2 with TRBJ2-1, with TRBD1 matching 9 bases. Germline-derived CDR1 and CDR2 are SGHTA and FQGNSA. With 0 bases clipped from V and 1 base from J, the junction kept 1 base outside the gene matches. The CDR3 is 16 amino acids.